The clone carrying this T cell receptor beta chain has only a few counts. Its antigen is unidentified. These data come from a study of vaccination and CD4 T cells after COVID-19. Study-wide results and caveats: Apart from involving relatively few convalescent patients, the work omitted early post-infection timepoints.

Indicated treatment: 10-day PBMC culture with coronavirus spike peptide pools or control peptides (ViraFEST assay). Once peptide pools had expanded antigen-specific T cells, ViraFEST sequenced TCRs. Alongside around 10 IU/ml IL-2 and around 10 ug/ml peptide pools, PBMCs were cultured at about 2.2 million per well. Once obtained from cultured CD4+ T cells, the DNA was sequenced using the Oncomine TCR Beta short-read assay. TCRdb recomputed calls from the PCR reads with MiXCR, one row per CDR3 protein. The sample lists approximately 11,000 distinct CDR3 sequences, around a third occurring once. Material: CD4+ T cells from blood, cultured in vitro. The sequence came from a human donor who had recovered from COVID-19.

Here the CDR3 DNA reads TGCAGTGCTATCCCCATGGAGCCGCAATGGGGATCCTACGAGCAGTACTTC. Protein: CSAIPMEPQWGSYEQYF. J is TRBJ2-7 and V is TRBV20-1, with D hard to call. The V and J ends lost 4 bases and 1 base respectively, with 23 bases between them. The CDR3 totals 17 residues. Germline V gene lookup returns CDR1 DFQATT and CDR2 SNEGSKA (reference sequence).